The entry below describes one T cell receptor (beta chain). A junction end diverges from the germline sequence, so it may reflect a read error. The PCR had 60 Vbeta and 13 Jbeta primers. Produced via immunoSEQ multiplex PCR; TCRdb's table is partial and in-frame only. The table lists fewer than 200,000 clones, roughly 70% of them singletons. The data are from a study of cytomegalovirus exposure and HLA in healthy donors. Germline V lookup: CDR1 SEHNR, CDR2 FQNEAQ (reference sequence). CDR3 size: 19 residues. This chain uses TRBV7-9 with TRBJ2-5; 7 bases fit TRBD2. TRBJ2-7 matches the DNA end more closely, so the J call is doubtful. Sequencing was done on a sample of PBMCs. The origin of this receptor is a woman aged 18 to 35 in good health and CMV-seropositive. The CDR3 spells CSSSLGFQGTRGSVYEQYF. The CDR3 DNA sequence: TGTTCCAGCAGCTTAGGTTTCCAGGGAACGCGGGGGTCCGTTTACGAGCAGTACTTC.